A selection of T cell receptor beta chains follows, all from one sample in a study of blood T cell repertoires in COVID-19. Repertoires were generated with immunoSEQ multiplex PCR, while TCRdb's copy carries only in-frame clones and drops some. The data contain around 300,000 clones, over 75% of them singletons. Sequenced: PBMCs or T cells enriched from blood (not recorded which). The receptors come from a woman in her thirties who had recovered from COVID-19. The CDR3 runs from the conserved cysteine through the conserved F or W. A D gene is named only where the DNA matches it firmly. Clone size is stated in some rows and not others, as once, few, many or a class when expanded.

size	J	V	length	D	DNA	CDR3
-	TRBJ2-3	TRBV12-5	16	TRBD2	TGTGCTAGTGGTCAACCTAGCGGGGGGGTCACAGATACGCAGTATTTT	CASGQPSGGVTDTQYF
-	TRBJ2-3	TRBV5-1	14	TRBD2	TGCGCCAGCAGCTCTAGCGGGGACACAGATACGCAGTATTTT	CASSSSGDTDTQYF
-	TRBJ2-5	TRBV4-1	14	-	TGCGCCAGCAGCCTGCGGGGGCCTCAAGAGACCCAGTACTTC	CASSLRGPQETQYF
-	TRBJ2-5	TRBV19	13	-	TGTGCCACCCTCAGGGGCGCAGGCGAGACCCAGTACTTC	CATLRGAGETQYF
-	TRBJ1-5	TRBV6-4	13	TRBD1	TGTGCCAGCAGTGCACAGGGGGATCAGCCCCAGCATTTT	CASSAQGDQPQHF
-	TRBJ1-2	TRBV7-8	16	TRBD1	TGTGCCAGCAGCATTTTACAGGGGAAGGGGAACTATGGCTACACCTTC	CASSILQGKGNYGYTF
-	TRBJ2-1	TRBV7-2	17	-	TGTGCCAGCAGCCCTGGCCGATGGGCGGGGCTATACAATGAGCAGTTCTTC	CASSPGRWAGLYNEQFF
-	TRBJ1-1	TRBV28	13	-	TGTGCCAGCAGTGGGGCGAGGAACACTGAAGCTTTCTTT	CASSGARNTEAFF
-	TRBJ1-6	TRBV4-3	15	-	TGCGCCAGCAGCCGCAGGGCCGACCGAGGTTCACCCCTCCACTTT	CASSRRADRGSPLHF
few	TRBJ2-3	TRBV19	16	-	TGTGCCAGTAGTAATCCAGGGCGCCCCCCTGCAGATACGCAGTATTTT	CASSNPGRPPADTQYF
-	TRBJ1-6	TRBV5-1	16	-	TGCGCCAGCAGCTTGTGGGGGGACGGCGGGAATTCACCCCTCCACTTT	CASSLWGDGGNSPLHF
-	TRBJ1-1	TRBV7-2	17	TRBD1	TGTGCCAGCAGCCCGGGGACAGGGGCCTTGCTGAACACTGAAGCTTTCTTT	CASSPGTGALLNTEAFF
-	TRBJ2-1	TRBV7-2	16	TRBD2	TGTGCCAGCAGCTTAGTTACTAGCGGATCTTACAATGAGCAGTTCTTC	CASSLVTSGSYNEQFF
-	TRBJ1-2	TRBV6-2/TRBV6-3	12	-	TGTGCCAGCAGTTACCAGAACTATGGCTACACCTTC	CASSYQNYGYTF
-	TRBJ1-6	TRBV4-1	17	-	TGCGCCAGCAGCCAAGTTCTTGGGCTAAGCCCAACCTCACCCCTCCACTTT	CASSQVLGLSPTSPLHF
-	TRBJ2-1	TRBV11-2	17	TRBD2	TGTGCCAGCAGCCCTGGGACTATACAGCTAGTTCGCGGGGAGCAGTTCTTC	CASSPGTIQLVRGEQFF